The 8 T cell receptor beta chains below come from one sample, sequenced in a study of T cells in tuberculosis. Repertoires were generated with immunoSEQ multiplex PCR, while TCRdb's copy carries only in-frame clones and drops some. In the table there are approximately 28,000 clones, over 85% of which are singletons. Specimen: PBMCs. Receptors were obtained from a donor aged 5-35 years with latent tuberculosis or without tuberculosis infection.

The rearrangement links TRBV9 to TRBJ2-2; a possible D gene is TRBD2 (6 bases). Looked up from germline, CDR1 is SGDLS and CDR2 is YYNGEE. CDR3 length: 14 residues. The V end was cut by 0 bases, the J end by 7 bases, with 10 bases between. The CDR3 protein is CASSVVQGGGELFF. DNA for the CDR3: TGTGCCAGCAGCGTAGTTCAGGGAGGCGGGGAGCTGTTTTTT.

The V gene is TRBV25-1, the J gene TRBJ1-5; TRBD1 matches 9 bases. This CDR3 region has 16 residues. Per germline, CDR1 MGHDK and CDR2 SYGVNS. With 3 bases clipped from V and 5 bases from J, the junction kept 8 bases outside the gene matches. In DNA form, the CDR3 reads TGTGCCAGCAGTGAGGAGGGACAGGGAGGGGATCAGCCCCAGCATTTT. Protein: CASSEEGQGGDQPQHF. Based on the CDR3 plus reference TRBV25-1 and TRBJ1-5, the full variable domain is EADIYQTPRYLVIGTGKKITLECSQTMGHDKMYWYQQDPGMELHLIHYSYGVNSTEKGDLSSESTVSRIRTEHFPLTLESARPSHTSQYLCASSEEGQGGDQPQHFGDGTRLSIL.

V and J are TRBV28 and TRBJ2-7; 7 bases match TRBD1. Germline V gene data show CDR1 as MDHEN and CDR2 as SYDVKM. V shed 5 bases and J 1 base; nucleotides not matched to a gene: 2. The CDR3 covers 13 residues. The CDR3 sequence is CASSPGQSYEQYF. CDR3 DNA sequence: TGTGCCAGCAGTCCGGGACAGTCCTACGAGCAGTACTTC.

V is TRBV28 and J is TRBJ1-2; 7 positions agree with TRBD1. J was trimmed by 6 bases and V by 6 bases; bases with no gene match: 4. The CDR3 extends over 12 amino acids. Germline V gene lookup returns CDR1 MDHEN and CDR2 SYDVKM. For the CDR3, the DNA is TGTGCCAGCAGGGCAGGGGGAAATGGCTACACCTTC. Residues: CASRAGGNGYTF.

The chain joins TRBV4-1 to TRBJ2-2; 8 bases are shared with TRBD1. The CDR3 has 17 residues. V lost 4 bases, J lost 5 bases, and 12 bases stayed unmatched. Germline CDR1 MGHRA, CDR2 YSYEKL. This CDR3 reads CASSPPPGQARTGELFF. As DNA, the CDR3 is TGCGCCAGCAGCCCTCCCCCGGGACAGGCAAGGACCGGGGAGCTGTTTTTT.

The chain carries TRBV2 and TRBJ1-1; no clear D gene. The CDR3 covers 13 residues. CDR1 and CDR2 (germline): SNHLY, FYNNEI. V was shortened by 8 bases and J by 1 base, with 11 bases between the two germline ends. The DNA of the CDR3 is TGTGCCAGCTACCCCGAGGAGAACACTGAAGCTTTCTTT. It yields the protein CASYPEENTEAFF.

The V and J genes are TRBV4-2 and TRBJ2-3; 9 positions match TRBD2. With 4 bases clipped from V and 4 bases from J, the junction kept 15 bases outside the gene matches. Germline CDR1 reads LGHNA; CDR2 reads YNFKEQ. The CDR3 length is 18 residues. The chain's CDR3 is CASSPTSEAGGQADTQYF. DNA of the CDR3: TGTGCCAGCAGCCCCACCTCGGAGGCGGGGGGGCAGGCAGATACGCAGTATTTT.

This clone was observed once. The rearrangement links TRBV2 to TRBJ2-3, with TRBD2 as a possible D gene (6 bases). The V gene lost 6 bases and the J gene lost 4 bases, with 17 bases spanning the gap. CDR1 SNHLY and CDR2 FYNNEI come from the germline V gene. The CDR3 has 15 residues. CDR3 protein: CASREWTTGADTQYF. DNA of the CDR3: TGTGCCAGCAGAGAATGGACAACGGGGGCAGATACGCAGTATTTT.